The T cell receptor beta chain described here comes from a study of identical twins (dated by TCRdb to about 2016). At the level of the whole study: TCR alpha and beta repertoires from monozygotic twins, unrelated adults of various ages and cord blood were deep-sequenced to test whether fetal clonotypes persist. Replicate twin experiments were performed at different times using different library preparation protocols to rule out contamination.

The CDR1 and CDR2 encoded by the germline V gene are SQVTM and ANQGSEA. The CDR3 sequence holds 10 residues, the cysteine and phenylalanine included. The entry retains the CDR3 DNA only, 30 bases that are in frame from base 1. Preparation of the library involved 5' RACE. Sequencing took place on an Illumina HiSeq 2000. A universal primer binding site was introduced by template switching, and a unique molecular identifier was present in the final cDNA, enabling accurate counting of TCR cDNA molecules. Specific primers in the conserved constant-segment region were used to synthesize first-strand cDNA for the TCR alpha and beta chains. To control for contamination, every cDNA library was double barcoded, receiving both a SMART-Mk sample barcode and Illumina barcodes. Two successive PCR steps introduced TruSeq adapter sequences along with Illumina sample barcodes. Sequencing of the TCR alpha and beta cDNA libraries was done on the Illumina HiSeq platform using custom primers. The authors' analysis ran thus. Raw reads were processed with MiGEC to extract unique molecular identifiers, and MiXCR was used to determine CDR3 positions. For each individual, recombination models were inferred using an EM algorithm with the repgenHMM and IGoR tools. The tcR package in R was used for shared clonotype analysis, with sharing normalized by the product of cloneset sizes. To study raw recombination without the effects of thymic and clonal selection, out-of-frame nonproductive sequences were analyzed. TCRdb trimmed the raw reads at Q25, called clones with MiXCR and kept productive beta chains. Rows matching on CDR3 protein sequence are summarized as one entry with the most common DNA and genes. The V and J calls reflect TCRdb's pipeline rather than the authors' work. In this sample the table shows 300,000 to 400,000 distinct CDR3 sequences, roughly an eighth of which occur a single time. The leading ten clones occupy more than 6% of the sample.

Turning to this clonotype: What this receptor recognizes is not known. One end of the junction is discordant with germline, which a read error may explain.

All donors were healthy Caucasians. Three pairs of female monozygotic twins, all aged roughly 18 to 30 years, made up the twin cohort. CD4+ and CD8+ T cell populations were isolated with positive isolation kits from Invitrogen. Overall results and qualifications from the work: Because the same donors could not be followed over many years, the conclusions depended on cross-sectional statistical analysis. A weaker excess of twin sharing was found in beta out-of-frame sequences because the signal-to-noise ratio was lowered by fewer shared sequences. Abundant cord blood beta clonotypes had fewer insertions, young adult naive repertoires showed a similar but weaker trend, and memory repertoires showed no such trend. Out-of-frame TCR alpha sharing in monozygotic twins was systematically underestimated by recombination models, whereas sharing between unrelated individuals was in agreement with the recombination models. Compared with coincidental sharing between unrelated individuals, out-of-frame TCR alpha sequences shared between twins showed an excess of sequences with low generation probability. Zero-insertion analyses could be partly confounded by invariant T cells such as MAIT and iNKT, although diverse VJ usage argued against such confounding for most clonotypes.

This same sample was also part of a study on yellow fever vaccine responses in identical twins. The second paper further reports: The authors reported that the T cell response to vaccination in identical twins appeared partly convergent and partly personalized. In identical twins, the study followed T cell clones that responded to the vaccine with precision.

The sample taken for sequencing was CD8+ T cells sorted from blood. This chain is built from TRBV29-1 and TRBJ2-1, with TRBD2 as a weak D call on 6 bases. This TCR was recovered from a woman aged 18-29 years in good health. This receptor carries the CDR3 CSVEGVTSPF. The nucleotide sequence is TGCAGCGTTGAGGGGGTGACTAGTCCCTTC.